The 19 T cell receptor beta chains reported below all come from one sample, sequenced in a study of radiotherapy plus CTLA-4 blockade in lung cancer. Sequencing was performed with immunoSEQ multiplex PCR; in TCRdb, only in-frame clones are kept and a portion is missing. The sample shows tens of thousands of clones, roughly 85% of them seen only once. The specimen was peripheral blood, collected from a patient treated with radiotherapy plus ipilimumab. These receptors all come from a human donor with non-small cell lung cancer that progressed on radiotherapy plus ipilimumab.

The chain combines TRBV25-1 with TRBJ1-4; possible D gene TRBD1, 5 bases. Germline-derived CDR1 and CDR2 are MGHDK and SYGVNS. The V and J ends lost 2 bases and 5 bases respectively, with 9 bases between them. The CDR3 has 14 amino acids. CDR3 region: CASSEQGRNEKLFF. DNA for the CDR3: TGTGCCAGCAGTGAACAGGGACGAAATGAAAAACTGTTTTTT.

The V gene is TRBV13, the J gene TRBJ2-1, with 8 bases lining up with TRBD2. The germline gives CDR1 PRHDT, CDR2 FYEKMQ (reference sequence). V was clipped by 1 base and J by 7 bases; unmatched bases: 6. This CDR3 has 15 amino acids. The CDR3 region is CASSLAGGRGNEQFF. The DNA of the CDR3 is TGTGCCAGCAGCTTAGCGGGAGGGCGCGGTAATGAGCAGTTCTTC.

The CDR3 here is CASSLSGSGNTIYF. In nucleotides, the CDR3 is TGTGCCAGCAGTTTATCAGGGTCTGGAAACACCATATATTTT. The chain links TRBV27 to TRBJ1-3; D gene uncertain. Germline CDR1 is MNHEY and CDR2 is SMNVEV (reference sequence). Deletions cut 0 bases from V and 1 base from J, with 4 bases between. There are 14 residues in the CDR3.

The chain joins TRBV11-2 to TRBJ2-2; D gene ambiguous. The CDR3 covers 17 residues. The V end was cut by 0 bases, the J end by 5 bases, with 16 bases between. From germline, CDR1 is SGHAT and CDR2 FQNNGV. The CDR3 reads CASSLDRRTLGTGELFF. The CDR3 nucleotides are TGTGCCAGCAGCTTAGATCGGAGAACCCTGGGGACCGGGGAGCTGTTTTTT.

This clone was observed once. This rearrangement joins TRBV6-1 to TRBJ2-5, with TRBD1 as a possible D gene (5 bases). V was shortened by 5 bases and J by 2 bases, with 12 bases between the two germline ends. The CDR3 is made up of 14 amino acids. Germline-derived CDR1 and CDR2 are MNHNS and SASEGT. CDR3 DNA: TGTGCCAGCAGTTCCAGGGTCAAACAAGAGACCCAGTACTTC. Protein sequence: CASSSRVKQETQYF.

The J gene is TRBJ2-6, the V gene TRBV5-1; TRBD1 matches 7 bases. The V gene end was trimmed by 5 bases and the J gene end by 6 bases; junction bases not matched to a gene: 5. This CDR3 region has 14 residues. Germline V gene lookup returns CDR1 SGHRS and CDR2 YFSETQ. CDR3 DNA sequence: TGCGCCAGCAGTATGACAGGGCAGGCCAACGTCCTGACTTTC. As protein: CASSMTGQANVLTF.

The chain is built from TRBV4-1 and TRBJ2-4; D may be TRBD2 (6 bases). CDR1 is MGHRA and CDR2 is YSYEKL in the germline V gene. The CDR3 is 15 amino acids. Trimming left V 1 base short and J 3 bases short, with 10 bases between. CDR3 protein: CASSQGVGGKNIQYF. In nucleotides, the CDR3 is TGCGCCAGCAGCCAAGGAGTGGGGGGCAAAAACATTCAGTACTTC.

J is TRBJ2-5 and V is TRBV29-1, with no clear D. The germline CDR1 and CDR2 sequences are SQVTM and ANQGSEA. The CDR3 runs 12 residues. Trimming pared 4 bases from V and 5 bases from J, leaving 11 bases between. This chain's CDR3 is CSVGPRLETQYF. CDR3 nucleotides: TGCAGCGTTGGACCCCGTTTGGAGACCCAGTACTTC.

This chain connects TRBV7-9 to TRBJ1-2; D perhaps matches TRBD1 (5 bases). The CDR3 extends over 15 amino acids. V was pared by 0 bases and J by 4 bases, with 12 bases between. Germline CDR1 SEHNR, CDR2 FQNEAQ (reference sequence). For the CDR3, the DNA is TGTGCCAGCAGCTTAGCGGGCGCAGGGAGCTATGGCTACACCTTC. Translation: CASSLAGAGSYGYTF.

The gene calls are TRBV6-1 and TRBJ1-5; TRBD1 matches 7 bases. Germline loops: CDR1 MNHNS, CDR2 SASEGT. The length of the CDR3 is 15 residues. The CDR3 sequence is CAAIQGSHSNQPQHF. DNA for the CDR3: TGTGCTGCAATACAGGGGAGCCATAGCAATCAGCCCCAGCATTTT.

This chain links TRBV27 with TRBJ1-4; no clear D gene. This CDR3 comprises 15 residues. Germline V gives CDR1 MNHEY, CDR2 SMNVEV (reference sequence). V was clipped by 5 bases and J by 0 bases, with 10 bases between them. The CDR3 DNA reads TGTGCCAGCAGTAATGGACCTTCAACTAATGAAAAACTGTTTTTT. It yields the protein CASSNGPSTNEKLFF.

The V and J genes are TRBV6-6 and TRBJ2-1; D unclear. Trimming shortened V by 7 bases and J by 6 bases, and 10 bases separated the two germline ends. Germline V gene lookup returns CDR1 MNHNY and CDR2 SVGAGI (reference sequence). The CDR3 contains 12 residues. The CDR3 loop reads CASNHRTNEQFF. The CDR3 DNA is TGTGCCAGCAATCACAGAACCAATGAGCAGTTCTTC.

The chain uses TRBV30 and TRBJ1-6; D might be TRBD1 (5 bases). Germline V gives CDR1 GTSNPN, CDR2 SVGIG (reference sequence). V was cut by 5 bases and J by 7 bases, with 18 bases left in between. The CDR3 runs to 15 residues. The CDR3 sequence is CAWSTLGGKNSPLHF. CDR3 DNA: TGTGCCTGGTCCACCTTGGGGGGAAAAAATTCACCCCTCCACTTT.

The chain carries TRBV5-4 and TRBJ2-2; maybe TRBD2 (5 bases). The CDR3 covers 15 residues. Between the trimmed V and J ends, which lost 4 bases and 6 bases, there was a span of 16 bases. Germline V CDR1 and CDR2: SGHNT, YYREEE (reference sequence). CDR3 sequence reads: CASSNLAFLAGELFF. CDR3 coding DNA: TGTGCCAGCAGCAACCTAGCTTTTTTAGCCGGGGAGCTGTTTTTT.

This chain joins TRBV4-1 and TRBJ2-1; possible D gene TRBD2, 6 bases. The CDR3 loop spans 15 amino acids. Trimming shortened V by 1 base and J by 3 bases, and 10 bases separated the two germline ends. Germline V gene lookup returns CDR1 MGHRA and CDR2 YSYEKL. CDR3 loop: CASSQGTGGYNEQFF. CDR3 DNA: TGCGCCAGCAGCCAAGGAACCGGGGGCTACAATGAGCAGTTCTTC.

The table lists this clone with many counts. This chain uses TRBV28 with TRBJ2-7; D unresolved. The V gene's germline CDR1 is MDHEN and CDR2 SYDVKM. The CDR3 extends over 18 amino acids. V was cut by 6 bases and J by 3 bases, with 27 bases left in between. The CDR3 DNA is TGTGCCAGCAGCCCGATCCTTCCGGAACAACCCGAGAACTACGAGCAGTACTTC. Its translation is CASSPILPEQPENYEQYF. Looking up the rest from reference TRBV28 and TRBJ2-7 gives the full variable domain: DVKVTQSSRYLVKRTGEKVFLECVQDMDHENMFWYRQDPGLGLRLIYFSYDVKMKEKGDIPEGYSVSREKKERFSLILESASTNQTSMYLCASSPILPEQPENYEQYFGPGTRLTVT.

The chain combines TRBV25-1 with TRBJ1-4, with TRBD1 as a possible D gene (6 bases). V was trimmed by 8 bases and J by 10 bases, leaving 17 bases between them. From germline, CDR1 is MGHDK and CDR2 SYGVNS. This CDR3 is built from 13 residues. CDR3 residues: CASQDSGRGKLFF. The CDR3 DNA reads as TGTGCCAGCCAGGACAGCGGTAGAGGAAAACTGTTTTTT.

The chain is built from TRBV5-1 and TRBJ1-2; the match to TRBD1 covers 10 bases. With V trimmed by 4 bases and J by 4 bases, 7 bases remained unmatched. CDR3 length: 15 residues. CDR1 and CDR2 (germline): SGHRS, YFSETQ. This CDR3 is CASSRAGTGVYGYTF. CDR3 sequence (DNA): TGCGCCAGCAGCCGAGCCGGGACAGGGGTCTATGGCTACACCTTC.

V is TRBV27 and J is TRBJ2-3, with a possible D match to TRBD1 (6 bases). V was trimmed by 6 bases and J by 2 bases, leaving 18 bases between them. CDR1 and CDR2 from the germline V gene are MNHEY and SMNVEV (reference sequence). The CDR3 is made up of 16 amino acids. The CDR3 nucleotides are TGTGCCAGCAGCAGCCTACAGGGTAGGGACACAGATACGCAGTATTTT. It specifies CASSSLQGRDTDTQYF.